These 5 T cell receptor beta chains originate from one sample sequenced in a study of radiation and T cells in renal cell carcinoma. TCRdb's table, derived via immunoSEQ multiplex PCR, lists solely in-frame clones and lacks some. The sample has around 170,000 clones; about 85% are singletons. Time point described: blood 4 weeks post-SBRT, at nephrectomy. The treatment was: 15 Gy SBRT to primary tumor, nephrectomy 4 weeks later. The sequenced sample was blood, obtained from a patient whose treatment included radiotherapy and nephrectomy. These receptors originate from a woman aged 50 to 60 with renal cell carcinoma.

V usage is TRBV9 and J usage is TRBJ1-5, with 7 positions matching TRBD1. Per germline, CDR1 SGDLS and CDR2 YYNGEE. This CDR3 comprises 14 residues. J was trimmed by 8 bases and V by 3 bases; bases with no gene match: 8. CDR3 amino acids: CASSASGQLEPQHF. DNA of the CDR3: TGTGCCAGCAGCGCCTCGGGACAGTTGGAGCCCCAGCATTTT. The whole variable domain, remainder taken from reference TRBV9 and TRBJ1-5, is DSGVTQTPKHLITATGQRVTLRCSPRSGDLSVYWYQQSLDQGLQFLIQYYNGEERAKGNILERFSAQQFPDLHSELNLSSLELGDSALYFCASSASGQLEPQHFGDGTRLSIL.

The chain combines TRBV7-9 with TRBJ2-1; the match to TRBD2 covers 9 bases. V dropped 5 bases and J dropped 0; count of bases not matched to a gene: 8. CDR3 size: 17 residues. The germline V gene has CDR1 SEHNR and CDR2 FQNEAQ (reference sequence). CDR3 nucleotide sequence: TGTGCCAGCAGCACCCCTAGCGGGGCGAGCTCCTACAATGAGCAGTTCTTC. Translating it yields CASSTPSGASSYNEQFF.

This chain uses TRBV29-1 with TRBJ2-5; D is possibly TRBD2 (6 bases). Germline loops: CDR1 SQVTM, CDR2 ANQGSEA. Trimming removed 1 base at V and 5 bases at J, with 11 bases between. The CDR3 is 13 residues long. The CDR3 DNA sequence: TGCAGCGTTGAAGGGCAGGGAGGCGAGACCCAGTACTTC. Its translation is CSVEGQGGETQYF.

The chain links TRBV4-2 to TRBJ2-3, with D tentatively TRBD1 or TRBD2 (5 bases each). The V end was cut by 2 bases, the J end by 6 bases, with 12 bases between. Germline V lookup: CDR1 LGHNA, CDR2 YNFKEQ. CDR3 length: 14 amino acids. The CDR3 loop is CASSQYGASDTQYF. The CDR3 DNA reads TGTGCCAGCAGCCAATACGGGGCTTCCGATACGCAGTATTTT.

J is TRBJ2-6 and V is TRBV7-9, with D possibly matching TRBD1 (5 bases). In germline, CDR1 is SEHNR, CDR2 FQNEAQ (reference sequence). The V gene lost 5 bases and the J gene lost 2 bases, with 7 bases spanning the gap. The CDR3 loop spans 14 amino acids. In nucleotides, the CDR3 is TGTGCCAGCAGCGCCAGGGCTGGGGCCAACGTCCTGACTTTC. This translates into CASSARAGANVLTF.